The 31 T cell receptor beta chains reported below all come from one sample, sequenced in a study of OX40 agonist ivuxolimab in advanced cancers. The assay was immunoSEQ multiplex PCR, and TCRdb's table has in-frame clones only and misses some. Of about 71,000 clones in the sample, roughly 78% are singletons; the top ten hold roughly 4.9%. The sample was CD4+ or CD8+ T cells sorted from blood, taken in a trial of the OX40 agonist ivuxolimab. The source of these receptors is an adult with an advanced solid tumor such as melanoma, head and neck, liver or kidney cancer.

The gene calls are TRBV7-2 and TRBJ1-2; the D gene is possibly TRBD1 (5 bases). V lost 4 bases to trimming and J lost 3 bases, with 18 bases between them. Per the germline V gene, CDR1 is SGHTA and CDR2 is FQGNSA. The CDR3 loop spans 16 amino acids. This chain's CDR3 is CASSSSPSTAYYGYTF. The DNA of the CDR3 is TGTGCCAGCAGCTCTTCTCCCTCGACAGCCTACTATGGCTACACCTTC.

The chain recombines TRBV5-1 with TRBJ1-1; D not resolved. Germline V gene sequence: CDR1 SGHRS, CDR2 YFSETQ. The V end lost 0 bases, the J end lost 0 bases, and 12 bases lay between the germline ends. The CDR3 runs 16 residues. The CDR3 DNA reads TGCGCCAGCAGCTTGGCCGGAGGCCGAATGAACACTGAAGCTTTCTTT. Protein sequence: CASSLAGGRMNTEAFF. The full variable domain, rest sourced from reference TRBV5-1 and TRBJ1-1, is KAGVTQTPRYLIKTRGQQVTLSCSPISGHRSVSWYQQTPGQGLQFLFEYFSETQRNKGNFPGRFSGRQFSNSRSEMNVSTLELGDSALYLCASSLAGGRMNTEAFFGQGTRLTVV.

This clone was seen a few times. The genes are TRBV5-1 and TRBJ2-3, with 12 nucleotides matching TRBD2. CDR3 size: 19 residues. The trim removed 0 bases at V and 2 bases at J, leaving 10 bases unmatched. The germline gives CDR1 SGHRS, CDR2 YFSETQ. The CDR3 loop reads CASSLVATSGSLFTDTQYF. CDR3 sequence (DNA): TGCGCCAGCAGCTTGGTAGCGACTAGCGGGAGCTTATTCACAGATACGCAGTATTTT.

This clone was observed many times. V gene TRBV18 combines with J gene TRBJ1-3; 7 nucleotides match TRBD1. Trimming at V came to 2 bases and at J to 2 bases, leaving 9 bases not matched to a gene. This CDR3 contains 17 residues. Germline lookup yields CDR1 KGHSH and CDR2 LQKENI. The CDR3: CASSPSGQSGAGNTIYF. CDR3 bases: TGTGCCAGCTCACCATCGGGACAGTCCGGAGCTGGAAACACCATATATTTT.

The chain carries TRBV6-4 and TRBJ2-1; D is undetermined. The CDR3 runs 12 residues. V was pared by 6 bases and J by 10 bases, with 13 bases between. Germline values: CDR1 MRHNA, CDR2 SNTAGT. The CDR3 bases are TGTGCCAGCAGCAACTTCCTAGGAGAGCAGTTCTTC. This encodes CASSNFLGEQFF.

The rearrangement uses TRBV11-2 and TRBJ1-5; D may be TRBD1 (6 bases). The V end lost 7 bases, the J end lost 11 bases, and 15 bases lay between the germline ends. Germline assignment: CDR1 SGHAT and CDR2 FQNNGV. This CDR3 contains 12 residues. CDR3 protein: CASNQEGGAQHF. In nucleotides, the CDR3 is TGTGCCAGCAACCAGGAGGGGGGGGCCCAGCATTTT.

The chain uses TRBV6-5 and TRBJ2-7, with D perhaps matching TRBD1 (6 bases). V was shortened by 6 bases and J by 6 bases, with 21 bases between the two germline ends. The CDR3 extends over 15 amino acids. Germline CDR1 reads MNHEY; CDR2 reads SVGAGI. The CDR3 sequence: CASRLTGRGTGEQYF. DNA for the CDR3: TGTGCCAGCAGACTGACAGGCAGGGGCACCGGCGAGCAGTACTTC.

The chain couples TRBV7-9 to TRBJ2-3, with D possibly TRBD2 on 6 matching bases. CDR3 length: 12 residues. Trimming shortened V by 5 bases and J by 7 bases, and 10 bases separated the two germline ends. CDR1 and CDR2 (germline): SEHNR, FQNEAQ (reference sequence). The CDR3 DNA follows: TGTGCCAGCAGCCCGGGAGCGAATACGCAGTATTTT. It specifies CASSPGANTQYF.

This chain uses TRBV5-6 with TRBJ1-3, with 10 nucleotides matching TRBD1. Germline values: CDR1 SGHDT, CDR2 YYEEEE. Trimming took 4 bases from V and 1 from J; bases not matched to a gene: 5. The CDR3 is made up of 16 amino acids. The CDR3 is CASSRVDRGSGNTIYF. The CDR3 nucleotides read TGTGCCAGCAGCCGGGTGGACAGGGGGTCTGGAAACACCATATATTTT.

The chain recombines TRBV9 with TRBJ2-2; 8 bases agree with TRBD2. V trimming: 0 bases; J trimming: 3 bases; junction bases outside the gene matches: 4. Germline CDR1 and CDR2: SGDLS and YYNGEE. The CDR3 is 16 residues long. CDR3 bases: TGTGCCAGCAGCGTAGGAGCGGGGGAGGACACCGGGGAGCTGTTTTTT. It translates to CASSVGAGEDTGELFF.

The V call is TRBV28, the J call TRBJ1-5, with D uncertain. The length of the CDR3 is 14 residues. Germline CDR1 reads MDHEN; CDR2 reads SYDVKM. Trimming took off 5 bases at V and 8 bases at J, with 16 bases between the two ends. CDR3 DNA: TGTGCCAGCAGTCCTCCACGAGGCGTGGAGCCCCAGCATTTT. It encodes CASSPPRGVEPQHF. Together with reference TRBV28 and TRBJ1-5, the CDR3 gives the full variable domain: DVKVTQSSRYLVKRTGEKVFLECVQDMDHENMFWYRQDPGLGLRLIYFSYDVKMKEKGDIPEGYSVSREKKERFSLILESASTNQTSMYLCASSPPRGVEPQHFGDGTRLSIL.

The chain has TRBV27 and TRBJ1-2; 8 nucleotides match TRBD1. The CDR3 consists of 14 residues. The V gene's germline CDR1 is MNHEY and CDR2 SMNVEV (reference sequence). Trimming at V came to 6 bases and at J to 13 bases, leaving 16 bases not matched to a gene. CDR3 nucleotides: TGTGCCAGCAGACTTAATATCGACAGGGGTGTACCCACCTTC. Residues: CASRLNIDRGVPTF.

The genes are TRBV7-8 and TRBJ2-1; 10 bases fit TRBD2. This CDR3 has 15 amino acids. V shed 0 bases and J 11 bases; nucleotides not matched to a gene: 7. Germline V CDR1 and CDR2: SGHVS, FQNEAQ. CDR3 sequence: CASSLARLAGEKQFF. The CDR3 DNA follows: TGTGCCAGCAGCTTAGCTCGGCTAGCGGGGGAGAAGCAGTTCTTC. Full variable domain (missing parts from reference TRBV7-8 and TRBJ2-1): GAGVSQSPRYKVAKRGQDVALRCDPISGHVSLFWYQQALGQGPEFLTYFQNEAQLDKSGLPSDRFFAERPEGSVSTLKIQRTQQEDSAVYLCASSLARLAGEKQFFGPGTRLTVL.

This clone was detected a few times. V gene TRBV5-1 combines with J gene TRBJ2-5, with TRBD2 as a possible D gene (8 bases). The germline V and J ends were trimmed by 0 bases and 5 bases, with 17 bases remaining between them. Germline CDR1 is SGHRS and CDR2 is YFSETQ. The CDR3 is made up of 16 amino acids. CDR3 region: CASSLGDSPGGETQYF. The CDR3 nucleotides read TGCGCCAGCAGCTTGGGGGACAGCCCGGGAGGGGAGACCCAGTACTTC.

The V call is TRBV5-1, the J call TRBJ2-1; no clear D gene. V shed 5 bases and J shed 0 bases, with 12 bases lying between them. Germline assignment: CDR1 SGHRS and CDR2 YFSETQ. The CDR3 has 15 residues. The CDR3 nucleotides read TGCGCCAGCAGACGGACCCACGGCTCCTACAATGAGCAGTTCTTC. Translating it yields CASRRTHGSYNEQFF.

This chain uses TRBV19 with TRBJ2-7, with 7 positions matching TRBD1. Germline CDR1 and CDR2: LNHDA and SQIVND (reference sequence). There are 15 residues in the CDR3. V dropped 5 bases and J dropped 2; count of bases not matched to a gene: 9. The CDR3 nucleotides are TGTGCCAGTAGTTACCGGGACAGCGAACCCTACGAGCAGTACTTC. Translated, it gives CASSYRDSEPYEQYF.

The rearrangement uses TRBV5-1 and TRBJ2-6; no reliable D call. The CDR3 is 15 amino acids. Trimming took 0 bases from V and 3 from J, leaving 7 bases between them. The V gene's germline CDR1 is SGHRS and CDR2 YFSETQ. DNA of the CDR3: TGCGCCAGCAGCTTGGTTGGGGTTGGGGCCAACGTCCTGACTTTC. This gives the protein CASSLVGVGANVLTF.

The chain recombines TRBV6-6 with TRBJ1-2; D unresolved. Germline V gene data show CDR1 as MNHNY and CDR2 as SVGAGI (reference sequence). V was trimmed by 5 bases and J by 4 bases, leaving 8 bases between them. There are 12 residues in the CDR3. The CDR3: CASSPELYGYTF. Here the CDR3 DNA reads TGTGCCAGCAGTCCAGAACTCTATGGCTACACCTTC.

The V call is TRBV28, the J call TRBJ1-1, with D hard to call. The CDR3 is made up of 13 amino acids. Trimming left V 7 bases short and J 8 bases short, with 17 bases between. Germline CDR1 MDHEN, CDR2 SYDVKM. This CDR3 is CASTLSGVPEAFF. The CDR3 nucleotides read TGTGCCAGCACCCTTTCAGGAGTCCCAGAAGCTTTCTTT. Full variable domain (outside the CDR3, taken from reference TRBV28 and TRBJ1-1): DVKVTQSSRYLVKRTGEKVFLECVQDMDHENMFWYRQDPGLGLRLIYFSYDVKMKEKGDIPEGYSVSREKKERFSLILESASTNQTSMYLCASTLSGVPEAFFGQGTRLTVV.

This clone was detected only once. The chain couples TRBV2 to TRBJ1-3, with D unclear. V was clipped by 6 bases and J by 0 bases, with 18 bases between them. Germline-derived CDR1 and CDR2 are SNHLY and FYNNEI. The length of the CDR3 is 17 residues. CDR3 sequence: CASRPPLSGDSGNTIYF. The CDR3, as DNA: TGTGCCAGCAGGCCCCCCCTATCGGGAGACTCTGGAAACACCATATATTTT.

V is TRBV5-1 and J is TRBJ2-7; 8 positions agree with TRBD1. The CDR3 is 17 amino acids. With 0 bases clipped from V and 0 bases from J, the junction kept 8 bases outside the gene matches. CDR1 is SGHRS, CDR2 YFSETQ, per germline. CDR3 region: CASSLGVRQGISYEQYF. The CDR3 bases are TGCGCCAGCAGCTTGGGCGTGCGACAGGGGATCTCCTACGAGCAGTACTTC.

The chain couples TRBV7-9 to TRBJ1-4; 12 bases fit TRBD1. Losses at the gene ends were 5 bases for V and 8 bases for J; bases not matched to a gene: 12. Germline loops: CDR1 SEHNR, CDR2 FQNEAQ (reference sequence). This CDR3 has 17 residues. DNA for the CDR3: TGTGCCAGCAGCATACGCACCCGGGACAGGGGGCGCGAAAAACTGTTTTTT. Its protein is CASSIRTRDRGREKLFF.

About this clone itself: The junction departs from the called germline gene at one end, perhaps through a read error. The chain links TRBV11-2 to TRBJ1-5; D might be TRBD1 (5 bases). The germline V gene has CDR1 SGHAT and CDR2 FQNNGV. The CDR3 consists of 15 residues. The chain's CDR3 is CASSLDRTSNQPQHF. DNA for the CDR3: TGTGCCAGCAGCCTAGACAGAACGAGCAATCAGCCCCAGCATTTT.

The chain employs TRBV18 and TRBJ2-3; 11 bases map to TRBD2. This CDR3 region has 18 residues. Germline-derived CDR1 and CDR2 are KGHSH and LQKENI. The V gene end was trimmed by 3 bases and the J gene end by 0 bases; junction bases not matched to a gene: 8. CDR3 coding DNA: TGTGCCAGCTCACCTCGGCCGGGACTAGCGGAGAGCACAGATACGCAGTATTTT. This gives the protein CASSPRPGLAESTDTQYF.

The CDR3 loop is CASSVVPGQYDEQYF. The CDR3 bases are TGTGCCAGCAGCGTAGTTCCGGGGCAGTATGACGAGCAGTACTTC. This chain joins TRBV9 and TRBJ2-7; D may correspond to TRBD1 or TRBD2 (5 bases each). The CDR3 length is 15 residues. V was shortened by 0 bases and J by 5 bases, with 15 bases between the two germline ends. Germline loops: CDR1 SGDLS, CDR2 YYNGEE.

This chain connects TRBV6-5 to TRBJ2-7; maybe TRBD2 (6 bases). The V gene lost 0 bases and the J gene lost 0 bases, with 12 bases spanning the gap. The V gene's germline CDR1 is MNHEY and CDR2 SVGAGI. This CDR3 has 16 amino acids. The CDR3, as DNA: TGTGCCAGCAGTTACTCGAGGAGGGGTGGCTCCTACGAGCAGTACTTC. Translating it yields CASSYSRRGGSYEQYF.

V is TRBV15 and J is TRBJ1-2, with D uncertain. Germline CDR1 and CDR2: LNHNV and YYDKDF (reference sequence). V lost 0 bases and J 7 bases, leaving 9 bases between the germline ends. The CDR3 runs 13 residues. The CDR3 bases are TGTGCCACCAGCAGAGATAGGGTGCCTGGCTACACCTTC. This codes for CATSRDRVPGYTF.

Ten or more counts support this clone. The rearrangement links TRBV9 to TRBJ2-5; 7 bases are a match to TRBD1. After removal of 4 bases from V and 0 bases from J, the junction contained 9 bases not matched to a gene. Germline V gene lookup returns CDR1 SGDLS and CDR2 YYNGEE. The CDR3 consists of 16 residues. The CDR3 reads CASSRRQGQYQETQYF. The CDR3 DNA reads TGTGCCAGCAGCAGGCGACAGGGTCAGTACCAAGAGACCCAGTACTTC.

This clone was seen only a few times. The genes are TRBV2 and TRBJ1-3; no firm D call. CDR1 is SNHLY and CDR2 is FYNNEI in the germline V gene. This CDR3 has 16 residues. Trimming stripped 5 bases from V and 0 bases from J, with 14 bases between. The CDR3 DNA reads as TGTGCCAGCAGTCGTCGTGCGCCCAGCTCTGGAAACACCATATATTTT. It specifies CASSRRAPSSGNTIYF.

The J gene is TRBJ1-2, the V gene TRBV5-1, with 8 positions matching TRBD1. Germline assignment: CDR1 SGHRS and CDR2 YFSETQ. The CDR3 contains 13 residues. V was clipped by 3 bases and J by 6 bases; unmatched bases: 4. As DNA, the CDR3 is TGCGCCAGCAGCTCCGGACAGGGAAATGGCTACACCTTC. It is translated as CASSSGQGNGYTF.

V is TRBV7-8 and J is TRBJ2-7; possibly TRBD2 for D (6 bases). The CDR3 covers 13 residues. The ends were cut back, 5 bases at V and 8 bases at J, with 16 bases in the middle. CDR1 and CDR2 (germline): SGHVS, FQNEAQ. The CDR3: CASSPGTLEKQYF. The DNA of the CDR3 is TGTGCCAGCAGCCCCGGGACTCTCGAGAAGCAGTACTTC.